This T cell receptor beta chain was retrieved from a study of T cell responses to AZD1222 COVID-19 vaccine. Study-wide points: Spike-wide vaccine-associated CD4 TCRs dominated at 160-218 and 743-854. The study found Spike-specific TCR breadth and depth rose after two AZD1222 doses. Repertoire sampling happened only post peak T cell response.

Remarks on this clone: The antigen is unknown.

Repertoires were generated with immunoSEQ multiplex PCR, while TCRdb's copy carries only in-frame clones and drops some. The data show fewer than 150,000 clones, around 92% seen once. This CDR3 comprises 12 residues. The germline gives CDR1 MNHEY, CDR2 SVGAGI. The trim removed 8 bases at V and 3 bases at J, leaving 4 bases unmatched. The source of this sequence is an adult in good health. Sample: peripheral blood, taken on day 0 of AZD1222 vaccination. The J gene is TRBJ2-7, the V gene TRBV6-5; 7 bases are a match to TRBD2. The CDR3 sequence is CASGGGIYEQYF. For the CDR3, the DNA is TGTGCCAGCGGGGGGGGTATCTACGAGCAGTACTTC.